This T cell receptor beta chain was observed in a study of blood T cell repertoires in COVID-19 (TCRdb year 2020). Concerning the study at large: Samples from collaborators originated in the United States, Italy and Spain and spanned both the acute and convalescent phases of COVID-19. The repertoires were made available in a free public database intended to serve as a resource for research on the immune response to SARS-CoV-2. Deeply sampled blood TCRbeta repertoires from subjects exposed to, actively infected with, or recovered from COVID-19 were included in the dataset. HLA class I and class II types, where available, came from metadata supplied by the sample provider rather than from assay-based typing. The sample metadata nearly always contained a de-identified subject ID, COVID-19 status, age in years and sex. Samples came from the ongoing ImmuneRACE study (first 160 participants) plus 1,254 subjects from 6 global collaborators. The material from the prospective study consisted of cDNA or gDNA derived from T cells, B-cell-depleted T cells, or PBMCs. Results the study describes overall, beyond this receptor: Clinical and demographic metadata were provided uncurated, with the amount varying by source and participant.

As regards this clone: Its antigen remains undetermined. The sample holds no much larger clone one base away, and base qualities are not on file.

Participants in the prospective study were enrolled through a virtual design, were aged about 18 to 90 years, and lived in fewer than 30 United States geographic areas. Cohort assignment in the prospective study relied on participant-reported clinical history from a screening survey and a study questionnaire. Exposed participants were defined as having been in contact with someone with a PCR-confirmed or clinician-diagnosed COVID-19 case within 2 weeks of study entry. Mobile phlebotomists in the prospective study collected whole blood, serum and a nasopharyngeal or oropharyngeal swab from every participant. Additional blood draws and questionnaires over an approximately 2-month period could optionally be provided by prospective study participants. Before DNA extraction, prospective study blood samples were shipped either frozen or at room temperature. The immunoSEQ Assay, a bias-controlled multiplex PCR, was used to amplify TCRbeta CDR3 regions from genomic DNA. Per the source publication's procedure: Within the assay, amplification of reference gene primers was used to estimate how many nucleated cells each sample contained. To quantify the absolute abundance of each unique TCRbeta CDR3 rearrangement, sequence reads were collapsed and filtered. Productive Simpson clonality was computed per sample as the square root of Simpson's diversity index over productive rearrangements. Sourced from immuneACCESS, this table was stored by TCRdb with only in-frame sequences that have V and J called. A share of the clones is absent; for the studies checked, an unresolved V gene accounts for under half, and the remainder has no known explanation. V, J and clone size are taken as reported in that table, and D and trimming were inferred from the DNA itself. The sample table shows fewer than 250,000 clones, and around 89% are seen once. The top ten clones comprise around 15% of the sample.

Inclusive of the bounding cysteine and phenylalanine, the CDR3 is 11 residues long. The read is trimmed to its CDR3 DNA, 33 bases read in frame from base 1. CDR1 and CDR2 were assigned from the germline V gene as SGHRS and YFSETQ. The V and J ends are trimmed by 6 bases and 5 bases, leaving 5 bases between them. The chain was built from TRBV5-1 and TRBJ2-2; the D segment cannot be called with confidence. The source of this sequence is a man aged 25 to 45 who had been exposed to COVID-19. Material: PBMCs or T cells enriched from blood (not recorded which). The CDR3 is CASMETGELFF. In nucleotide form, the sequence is TGCGCCAGCATGGAGACCGGGGAGCTGTTTTTT.